The 32 T cell receptor beta chains presented below share a single source sample, sequenced in a study of cytomegalovirus exposure and HLA in healthy donors. Primers included in the PCR were 60 Vbeta and 13 Jbeta primers. Profiled with immunoSEQ multiplex PCR; TCRdb holds only in-frame clones, not every one. Among 150,000 to 200,000 clones, approximately 78% were seen once, and the ten largest hold around 2.3%. Specimen: PBMCs. The source is a human donor in good health.

This clone was recorded a few times. V and J are TRBV2 and TRBJ2-5; D is perhaps TRBD2 (6 bases). The germline CDR1 and CDR2 sequences are SNHLY and FYNNEI. The CDR3 runs to 15 residues. Deletions cut 4 bases from V and 0 bases from J, with 12 bases between. The CDR3 coding sequence is TGTGCCAGCAGTGCGGCGGGACCGTACCAAGAGACCCAGTACTTC. It is translated as CASSAAGPYQETQYF.

Comments on this clone: Other DNA sequences within the sample encode an identical CDR3. The chain employs TRBV7-8 and TRBJ1-5; D gene uncertain. CDR1 is SGHVS, CDR2 FQNEAQ, per germline. With 0 bases removed from V and 6 bases from J, the gap between germline ends came to 12 bases. The CDR3 contains 15 residues. The CDR3 bases are TGTGCCAGCAGCTTAGCGGGAGTCGGGGTTCAGCCCCAGCATTTT. Encoded protein: CASSLAGVGVQPQHF.

The chain couples TRBV7-6 to TRBJ2-3; D might be TRBD2 (6 bases). CDR1 and CDR2 (germline): SGHVS, FNYEAQ. The CDR3 loop spans 17 amino acids. The V gene lost 5 bases and the J gene lost 1 base, with 19 bases spanning the gap. The CDR3 bases are TGTGCCAGCAGCACTTACCCCACTAGCAAGGGCACAGATACGCAGTATTTT. Translating gives CASSTYPTSKGTDTQYF.

This clone is a singleton in its sample. CDR3 DNA: TGTGCCAGCAGCCCGGGACTAGCGGGGGGCGGGTCTAATGAGCAGTTCTTC. Translation: CASSPGLAGGGSNEQFF. This chain uses TRBV7-3 with TRBJ2-1; 15 bases map to TRBD2. J lost 7 bases, V lost 5 bases, and 9 bases had no gene match. The germline V gene has CDR1 SGHTA and CDR2 FQGTGA. The CDR3 totals 17 residues.

The V gene is TRBV30, the J gene TRBJ1-2, with TRBD1 as a possible D gene (6 bases). Between the trimmed V and J ends, which lost 3 bases and 7 bases, there was a span of 15 bases. Germline-derived CDR1 and CDR2 are GTSNPN and SVGIG (reference sequence). The CDR3 loop spans 13 amino acids. The CDR3 loop reads CAWSIAGGGGYTF. CDR3 nucleotides: TGTGCCTGGAGCATAGCGGGAGGGGGTGGCTACACCTTC.

This clone showed up just a few times. The chain carries TRBV2 and TRBJ2-3, with D perhaps TRBD2 (7 bases). From germline, CDR1 is SNHLY and CDR2 FYNNEI. The V and J ends lost 7 bases and 2 bases respectively, with 16 bases between them. The CDR3 is 15 amino acids. Here the CDR3 DNA reads TGTGCCAGCAACCCCCGAGGGGGGGCCACAGATACGCAGTATTTT. This codes for CASNPRGGATDTQYF.

This clone showed up just a few times. V gene TRBV12-5 combines with J gene TRBJ2-3; 10 nucleotides agree with TRBD1. CDR1 is LGHNT and CDR2 is FRNRAP in the germline V gene. The CDR3 is 17 amino acids. V was clipped by 3 bases and J by 3 bases; unmatched bases: 9. In nucleotides, the CDR3 is TGTGCTAGTGGTTTCCCACGACAGGGGGCTTCGACAGATACGCAGTATTTT. Its translation: CASGFPRQGASTDTQYF.

V usage is TRBV18 and J usage is TRBJ2-5; D is possibly TRBD1 (6 bases). The germline V gene encodes CDR1 KGHSH and CDR2 LQKENI. Trimming cost V 3 bases and J 5 bases, with 16 bases left between them. The CDR3 runs 15 residues. The CDR3 spells CASSPLQGLGETQYF. As DNA, the CDR3 is TGTGCCAGCTCACCGTTACAGGGTTTGGGGGAGACCCAGTACTTC.

The V gene is TRBV27, the J gene TRBJ2-7; weak D call: TRBD2 (5 bases). V lost 2 bases and J lost 2, with 7 bases in between. Germline V CDR1 and CDR2: MNHEY, SMNVEV (reference sequence). The CDR3 is made up of 13 amino acids. The CDR3 DNA is TGTGCCAGCAGTTTACGGGGAGCCTACGAGCAGTACTTC. It encodes CASSLRGAYEQYF.

J is TRBJ1-3 and V is TRBV4-1; a possible D gene is TRBD1 (6 bases). V was clipped by 6 bases and J by 2 bases, with 11 bases between them. Per the germline V gene, CDR1 is MGHRA and CDR2 is YSYEKL. The length of the CDR3 is 14 residues. CDR3 in DNA: TGCGCCAGCAGACCCCAGGGGACTGGAAACACCATATATTTT. Amino acids: CASRPQGTGNTIYF.

This clone was observed a single time. V is TRBV19 and J is TRBJ1-5; 9 bases agree with TRBD1. This CDR3 has 14 residues. J gave up 2 bases and V 6 bases, and 2 bases lay outside the gene matches. The germline gives CDR1 LNHDA, CDR2 SQIVND (reference sequence). The CDR3 here is CASRRTGGNQPQHF. The CDR3 DNA reads as TGTGCCAGTAGGCGGACAGGGGGCAATCAGCCCCAGCATTTT.

This chain joins TRBV10-3 and TRBJ2-1; 15 bases line up with TRBD2. CDR3 length: 20 amino acids. The V gene end was trimmed by 3 bases and the J gene end by 0 bases; junction bases not matched to a gene: 9. Germline V gene data show CDR1 as ENHRY and CDR2 as SYGVKD. The CDR3: CAISDPGLAGGPSSYNEQFF. As DNA, the CDR3 is TGTGCCATCAGTGACCCGGGACTAGCGGGGGGCCCAAGCTCCTACAATGAGCAGTTCTTC.

V and J are TRBV4-1 and TRBJ2-2; TRBD2 aligns across 11 bases. The CDR3 length is 16 residues. Losses at the gene ends were 1 base for V and 6 bases for J; bases not matched to a gene: 4. Germline loops: CDR1 MGHRA, CDR2 YSYEKL. The CDR3 coding sequence is TGCGCCAGCAGCCAAGGAGCACTAGCGGGGGCCGGGGAGCTGTTTTTT. Translating gives CASSQGALAGAGELFF.

The rearrangement joins TRBV7-8 to TRBJ1-2; D gene unclear. Germline V CDR1 and CDR2: SGHVS, FQNEAQ. The CDR3 has 15 amino acids. Trimming shortened V by 1 base and J by 0 bases, and 9 bases separated the two germline ends. The CDR3 here is CASSLGSTPNYGYTF. CDR3 sequence (DNA): TGTGCCAGCAGCTTAGGATCGACTCCTAACTATGGCTACACCTTC.

The gene calls are TRBV9 and TRBJ2-3; 7 bases map to TRBD1. V lost 0 bases to trimming and J lost 1 base; unmatched junction nucleotides: 2. The V gene's germline CDR1 is SGDLS and CDR2 YYNGEE. This CDR3 spans 15 amino acids. The CDR3 spells CASSVAGQGTDTQYF. CDR3 DNA: TGTGCCAGCAGCGTAGCCGGACAGGGCACAGATACGCAGTATTTT.

The chain links TRBV6-4 to TRBJ1-1; unclear D gene. This CDR3 is built from 14 residues. Trimming stripped 4 bases from V and 4 bases from J, with 13 bases between. Per germline, CDR1 MRHNA and CDR2 SNTAGT. The CDR3 sequence: CASSVLGRVTEAFF. DNA of the CDR3: TGTGCCAGCAGTGTCCTGGGGAGGGTCACTGAAGCTTTCTTT.

The V and J genes are TRBV5-8 and TRBJ2-6; tentatively, D is TRBD1 (5 bases). V was cut by 1 base and J by 0 bases, with 14 bases left in between. This CDR3 is 18 amino acids long. Germline CDR1 is SGHTS and CDR2 is YDEGEE. The CDR3 is CASSLIDREYSGANVLTF. In DNA, the CDR3 is TGTGCCAGCAGCTTGATTGACAGAGAATACTCTGGGGCCAACGTCCTGACTTTC. The whole variable domain, filled in from reference TRBV5-8 and TRBJ2-6, reads EAGVTQSPTHLIKTRGQQATLRCSPISGHTSVYWYQQALGLGLQFLLWYDEGEERNRGNFPPRFSGRQFPNYSSELNVNALELEDSALYLCASSLIDREYSGANVLTFGAGSRLTVL.

CDR3 DNA: TGTGCCAGTAGCCCACAGGGAGGGGGGTACGAGCAGTACTTC. Translation: CASSPQGGGYEQYF. This rearrangement joins TRBV19 to TRBJ2-7; TRBD2 might be the D (7 bases). V was cut by 6 bases and J by 4 bases, with 16 bases left in between. Germline CDR1 reads LNHDA; CDR2 reads SQIVND (reference sequence). The CDR3 contains 14 residues. The variable domain in full, with the rest retrieved from reference TRBV19 and TRBJ2-7, is DGGITQSPKYLFRKEGQNVTLSCEQNLNHDAMYWYRQDPGQGLRLIYYSQIVNDFQKGDIAEGYSVSREKKESFPLTVTSAQKNPTAFYLCASSPQGGGYEQYFGPGTRLTVT.

On this clone: The junction differs from germline at one of its ends, possibly a read error. V is TRBV9 and J is TRBJ2-2, with D perhaps TRBD2 (6 bases). CDR3 size: 13 residues. CDR1 and CDR2 from the germline V gene are SGDLS and YYNGEE. CDR3: CASSDRTTGGLFF. CDR3 bases: TGTGCCAGCAGTGATAGGACCACCGGGGGGCTGTTTTTT.

This chain uses TRBV11-2 with TRBJ2-7; a weak D match, TRBD1 (6 bases). Looked up from germline, CDR1 is SGHAT and CDR2 is FQNNGV. The CDR3 sequence is 14 residues long. V was trimmed by 7 bases and J by 3 bases, leaving 16 bases between them. The CDR3 region is CASTLGTGSYEQYF. The CDR3 nucleotides are TGTGCCAGCACCCTAGGAACAGGGAGCTACGAGCAGTACTTC.

The chain joins TRBV9 to TRBJ1-2, with a tentative D call TRBD1 (5 bases). CDR1 is SGDLS, CDR2 YYNGEE, per germline. V shed 4 bases and J shed 8 bases, with 18 bases lying between them. CDR3 length: 14 amino acids. The CDR3 DNA reads as TGTGCCAGCAGCCCCCGGGGGGGTGGGTACGGCTACACCTTC. It specifies CASSPRGGGYGYTF.

The chain is built from TRBV9 and TRBJ1-4; TRBD1 matches 7 bases. The CDR3 loop spans 21 amino acids. The germline V gene encodes CDR1 SGDLS and CDR2 YYNGEE. Trimming removed 0 bases from V and 4 bases from J; junction bases left unmatched: 21. The CDR3 protein is CASSVGRIGTGVGRSNEKLFF. The DNA of the CDR3 is TGTGCCAGCAGCGTAGGGAGGATCGGAACAGGGGTTGGACGAAGTAATGAAAAACTGTTTTTT.

The chain employs TRBV7-9 and TRBJ1-2, with TRBD1 matching 9 bases. Germline lookup yields CDR1 SEHNR and CDR2 FQNEAQ (reference sequence). CDR3 length: 14 residues. Germline trimming cut 5 bases from V and 7 bases from J; bases unmatched to any gene: 8. This CDR3 is CASSRTGEVLGYTF. CDR3 sequence (DNA): TGTGCCAGCAGCAGGACAGGGGAGGTCCTTGGCTACACCTTC.

This chain joins TRBV6-5 and TRBJ2-7; the match to TRBD2 covers 7 bases. This CDR3 comprises 14 residues. Germline V gene data show CDR1 as MNHEY and CDR2 as SVGAGI. After removal of 6 bases from V and 2 bases from J, the junction contained 7 bases not matched to a gene. This CDR3 reads CASSTRLAPYEQYF. Written as DNA, the CDR3 is TGTGCCAGCAGCACCCGACTAGCCCCCTACGAGCAGTACTTC.

A remark on this clone: One end of the junction is discordant with germline, which a read error may explain. The chain uses TRBV5-4 and TRBJ1-3; D might be TRBD1 (6 bases). This CDR3 is built from 14 residues. In germline, CDR1 is SGHNT, CDR2 YYREEE (reference sequence). The DNA for the CDR3 is TGTGCCAGCAGCTTACAGGGACCTGGAAACGCCATATATTTT. Translated, it gives CASSLQGPGNAIYF.

The chain recombines TRBV5-1 with TRBJ2-7; perhaps TRBD2 as D (6 bases). Germline-derived CDR1 and CDR2 are SGHRS and YFSETQ. The CDR3 contains 16 residues. V lost 0 bases, J lost 0 bases, and 13 bases lay in between. CDR3 bases: TGCGCCAGCAGCTTGGGTATGGGACTGAGCTCCTACGAGCAGTACTTC. Its translation is CASSLGMGLSSYEQYF.

This clone was detected only a few times. At one of its ends the junction is not consistent with the germline gene, which may arise from a read error. The chain is built from TRBV11-2 and TRBJ2-7, with 8 bases lining up with TRBD1. CDR3 length: 14 amino acids. Germline assignment: CDR1 SGHAT and CDR2 FQNNGV. As DNA, the CDR3 is TGCGCCAGCAGCCTGAGTGCAGGGGGCGCGGAGCAGTACTTC. Amino acid sequence: CASSLSAGGAEQYF. The variable domain in full, completed from reference TRBV11-2 and TRBJ2-7, reads EAGVAQSPRYKIIEKRQSVAFWCNPISGHATLYWYQQILGQGPKLLIQFQNNGVVDDSQLPKDRFSAERLKGVDSTLKIQPAKLEDSAVYLCASSLSAGGAEQYFGPGTRLTVT.

The chain has TRBV9 and TRBJ2-7, with D possibly being TRBD2 (5 bases). The V gene's germline CDR1 is SGDLS and CDR2 YYNGEE. This CDR3 is built from 15 residues. Trimming shortened V by 0 bases and J by 0 bases, and 10 bases separated the two germline ends. CDR3 protein: CASSVGYGNSYEQYF. In DNA, the CDR3 is TGTGCCAGCAGCGTAGGGTACGGGAACTCCTACGAGCAGTACTTC.

The chain recombines TRBV13 with TRBJ2-7; TRBD2 matches at 14 bases. V lost 0 bases and J lost 0; bases outside the gene matches: 10. There are 20 residues in the CDR3. CDR1 is PRHDT, CDR2 FYEKMQ, per germline (reference sequence). In DNA form, the CDR3 reads TGTGCCAGCAGCTTAGGCCTTCGAAGACTAGCGGGGGGGCCCTCCTACGAGCAGTACTTC. It is translated as CASSLGLRRLAGGPSYEQYF. Full variable domain (rest looked up from reference TRBV13 and TRBJ2-7): AAGVIQSPRHLIKEKRETATLKCYPIPRHDTVYWYQQGPGQDPQFLISFYEKMQSDKGSIPDRFSAQQFSDYHSELNMSSLELGDSALYFCASSLGLRRLAGGPSYEQYFGPGTRLTVT.

The chain combines TRBV11-1 with TRBJ2-5, with a tentative D call TRBD1 (6 bases). With 8 bases removed from V and 6 bases from J, the gap between germline ends came to 16 bases. The CDR3 runs 13 residues. In germline, CDR1 is SGHAT, CDR2 FQDESV (reference sequence). DNA for the CDR3: TGTGCCAGCGAGACCAGGGGTGGGAAGACCCAGTACTTC. Protein product: CASETRGGKTQYF.

The rearrangement uses TRBV5-6 and TRBJ1-3; the D is unclear. Germline V lookup: CDR1 SGHDT, CDR2 YYEEEE. This CDR3 contains 16 residues. V was clipped by 4 bases and J by 0 bases, with 14 bases between them. The CDR3 loop is CASSHVRTISGNTIYF. The CDR3, as DNA: TGTGCCAGCAGCCACGTCCGGACTATCTCTGGAAACACCATATATTTT.

This clone appeared once. This rearrangement joins TRBV19 to TRBJ1-2; 7 nucleotides agree with TRBD1. The germline CDR1 and CDR2 sequences are LNHDA and SQIVND (reference sequence). This CDR3 is 14 amino acids long. With V trimmed by 7 bases and J by 3 bases, 8 bases remained unmatched. The CDR3 nucleotides are TGTGCCAGTATCGGGACAGCGGTCTACTATGGCTACACCTTC. Translating it yields CASIGTAVYYGYTF.